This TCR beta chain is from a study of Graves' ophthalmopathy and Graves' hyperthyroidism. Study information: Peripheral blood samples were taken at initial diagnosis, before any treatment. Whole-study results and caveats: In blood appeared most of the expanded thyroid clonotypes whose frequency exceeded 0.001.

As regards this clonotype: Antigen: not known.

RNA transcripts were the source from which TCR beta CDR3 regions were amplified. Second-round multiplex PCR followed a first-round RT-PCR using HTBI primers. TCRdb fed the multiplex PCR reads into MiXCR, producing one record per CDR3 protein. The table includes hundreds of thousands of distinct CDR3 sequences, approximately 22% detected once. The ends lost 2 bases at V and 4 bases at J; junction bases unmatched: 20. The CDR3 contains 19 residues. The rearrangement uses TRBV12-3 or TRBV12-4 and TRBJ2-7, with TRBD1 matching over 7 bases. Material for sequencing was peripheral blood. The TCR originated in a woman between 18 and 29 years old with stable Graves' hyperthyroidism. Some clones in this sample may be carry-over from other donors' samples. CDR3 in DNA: TGTGCCAGCAGTTTATTAACCGGGACAGTCCCTTCGTCGTTATACGAGCAGTACTTC. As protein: CASSLLTGTVPSSLYEQYF.